Listed here is a single T cell receptor (beta chain). What it binds is unknown. The sample originates from a study of cytomegalovirus exposure and HLA in healthy donors. J gave up 0 bases and V 7 bases, and 9 bases lay outside the gene matches. The CDR3 has 18 residues. The germline V gene encodes CDR1 SGHNT and CDR2 YENEEA. Regarding the study as a whole: Most of the CMV-associated TCR beta chains (in a later analysis) appeared to be HLA-restricted. Many donors carried some public TCRs, although rarity characterized most TCR sequences.

Primers: 60 Vbeta forward and 13 Jbeta reverse. Sequencing was performed with immunoSEQ multiplex PCR; in TCRdb, only in-frame clones are kept and a portion is missing. This table holds about 250,000 clones, approximately 78% found once. This TCR came from a boy younger than 18 in good health and CMV-seronegative. Sequenced: PBMCs. V is TRBV11-3 and J is TRBJ2-1; the match to TRBD2 covers 13 bases. CDR3 coding DNA: TGTGCCAGCACCCAGGGGACTAGCGGGACAAGCTCCTACAATGAGCAGTTCTTC. This translates into CASTQGTSGTSSYNEQFF.